These 20 T cell receptor beta chains share one sample of origin, sequenced in a study of control samples from healthy donors and cancer patients. Here immunoSEQ multiplex PCR was the method, and the copy in TCRdb shows in-frame clones only, minus some. The sample has about 160,000 clones; just under 95% are singletons. The sequenced sample was blood. Source of these receptors: a woman in her thirties or forties in good health.

The J gene is TRBJ2-2, the V gene TRBV9; D is unclear. This CDR3 comprises 13 residues. Per the germline V gene, CDR1 is SGDLS and CDR2 is YYNGEE. V lost 1 base and J lost 1, with 2 bases in between. CDR3 in amino acids: CASSVQNTGELFF. The CDR3 bases are TGTGCCAGCAGCGTACAGAACACCGGGGAGCTGTTTTTT. Based on the CDR3 plus reference TRBV9 and TRBJ2-2, the full variable domain is DSGVTQTPKHLITATGQRVTLRCSPRSGDLSVYWYQQSLDQGLQFLIQYYNGEERAKGNILERFSAQQFPDLHSELNLSSLELGDSALYFCASSVQNTGELFFGEGSRLTVL.

The chain joins TRBV18 to TRBJ1-2; no definite D call. Trimming shortened V by 6 bases and J by 2 bases, and 10 bases separated the two germline ends. This CDR3 spans 13 amino acids. Germline values: CDR1 KGHSH, CDR2 LQKENI. Here the CDR3 reads CASSEGQNYGYTF. In nucleotides, the CDR3 is TGTGCCAGCTCGGAGGGCCAAAACTATGGCTACACCTTC.

This chain uses TRBV9 with TRBJ1-2, with D unclear. This CDR3 is 14 amino acids long. V was trimmed by 0 bases and J by 2 bases, leaving 8 bases between them. The germline CDR1 and CDR2 sequences are SGDLS and YYNGEE. CDR3 sequence (DNA): TGTGCCAGCAGCGTAGCACAGTTAAACTATGGCTACACCTTC. Its protein is CASSVAQLNYGYTF.

This clone has just one count. The chain carries TRBV7-2 and TRBJ2-7; D might be TRBD1 (5 bases). Per the germline V gene, CDR1 is SGHTA and CDR2 is FQGNSA. Trimming removed 5 bases from V and 3 bases from J, with 14 bases in between. CDR3 size: 14 residues. The CDR3 here is CASSNRQTHYEQYF. CDR3 in DNA: TGTGCCAGCAGCAATCGACAGACGCACTACGAGCAGTACTTC.

The chain combines TRBV6-1 with TRBJ1-3; D is unclear. The CDR3 runs 16 residues. From germline, CDR1 is MNHNS and CDR2 SASEGT. V was shortened by 3 bases and J by 0 bases, with 12 bases between the two germline ends. This CDR3 reads CASSDQAAYSGNTIYF. In DNA, the CDR3 is TGTGCCAGCAGTGATCAAGCAGCCTACTCTGGAAACACCATATATTTT.

The chain employs TRBV10-3 and TRBJ2-3, with 9 bases lining up with TRBD1. The CDR3 totals 14 residues. Trimming removed 3 bases from V and 6 bases from J; junction bases left unmatched: 4. The germline V gene has CDR1 ENHRY and CDR2 SYGVKD. CDR3 loop: CAISEWDRVDTQYF. CDR3 sequence (DNA): TGTGCCATCAGTGAATGGGACAGGGTGGATACGCAGTATTTT.

V gene TRBV3-1 (or the pseudogene TRBV3-2) combines with J gene TRBJ2-1, with no clear D. The V end was cut by 4 bases, the J end by 5 bases, with 9 bases between. Germline CDR1 reads LGHDT; CDR2 reads YNNKEL (reference sequence). The CDR3 spans 13 residues. CDR3: CASSRFLNNEQFF. Written as DNA, the CDR3 is TGTGCCAGCAGCCGATTTCTAAACAATGAGCAGTTCTTC.

The J gene is TRBJ2-5, the V gene TRBV7-9; TRBD2 matches at 12 bases. The V gene end was trimmed by 5 bases and the J gene end by 4 bases; junction bases not matched to a gene: 2. Germline V gives CDR1 SEHNR, CDR2 FQNEAQ (reference sequence). This CDR3 has 14 amino acids. The CDR3 DNA reads TGTGCCAGCAGCCCTAGCGGGGGGGGAGAGACCCAGTACTTC. This translates into CASSPSGGGETQYF.

The chain uses TRBV5-6 and TRBJ1-1, with 8 bases that match TRBD1. With V trimmed by 2 bases and J by 9 bases, 6 bases remained unmatched. Germline loops: CDR1 SGHDT, CDR2 YYEEEE. The CDR3 extends over 13 amino acids. The CDR3 here is CASSLGTGKKAFF. CDR3 DNA sequence: TGTGCCAGCAGCTTAGGGACAGGAAAAAAAGCTTTCTTT. Variable domain in full (rest from reference TRBV5-6 and TRBJ1-1): DAGVTQSPTHLIKTRGQQVTLRCSPKSGHDTVSWYQQALGQGPQFIFQYYEEEERQRGNFPDRFSGHQFPNYSSELNVNALLLGDSALYLCASSLGTGKKAFFGQGTRLTVV.

The chain uses TRBV3-1 (or the pseudogene TRBV3-2) and TRBJ2-1; 7 nucleotides agree with TRBD2. CDR1 is LGHDT, CDR2 YNNKEL, per germline (reference sequence). V dropped 2 bases and J dropped 13; count of bases not matched to a gene: 2. This CDR3 spans 11 amino acids. The CDR3 region is CASSQLAAQFF. Here the CDR3 DNA reads TGTGCCAGCAGCCAACTAGCGGCACAGTTCTTC.

The chain recombines TRBV6-5 with TRBJ2-5, with TRBD2 matching over 8 bases. The germline V gene encodes CDR1 MNHEY and CDR2 SVGAGI. This CDR3 region has 14 residues. V was clipped by 7 bases and J by 7 bases; unmatched bases: 11. DNA of the CDR3: TGTGCCAGCACCCGGGGGGGGCTACCGGGGACCCAGTACTTC. It yields the protein CASTRGGLPGTQYF.

The chain joins TRBV5-1 to TRBJ2-2; TRBD1 aligns across 8 bases. The CDR3 loop spans 14 amino acids. Losses at the gene ends were 4 bases for V and 6 bases for J; bases not matched to a gene: 5. Looked up from germline, CDR1 is SGHRS and CDR2 is YFSETQ. The CDR3 DNA reads TGCGCCAGCAGCCAAGGACAGGGACCCGGGGAGCTGTTTTTT. Protein: CASSQGQGPGELFF.

The V call is TRBV5-6, the J call TRBJ2-7; 9 nucleotides agree with TRBD1. The CDR3 runs to 15 residues. Germline CDR1 SGHDT, CDR2 YYEEEE. J lost 9 bases, V lost 4 bases, and 14 bases had no gene match. Here the CDR3 reads CASSSDRGWVKAQYF. In DNA form, the CDR3 reads TGTGCCAGCAGCAGTGACAGGGGGTGGGTTAAGGCGCAGTACTTC.

The chain is built from TRBV5-4 and TRBJ2-3, with TRBD2 matching 11 bases. CDR1 is SGHNT, CDR2 YYREEE, per germline (reference sequence). This CDR3 comprises 13 residues. CDR3 in DNA: TGTGCTGTTCTCCTAGCGGGGGGAGATACGCAGTATTTT. Its translation: CAVLLAGGDTQYF.

The sample holds one count of this clone. The chain uses TRBV18 and TRBJ2-3; 11 bases agree with TRBD2. Trimming at V came to 6 bases and at J to 6 bases, leaving 11 bases not matched to a gene. Germline values: CDR1 KGHSH, CDR2 LQKENI. This CDR3 has 16 residues. The CDR3 DNA reads as TGTGCCAGCTCCCTTAGTAGCGGGGGGGCCAAGGATACGCAGTATTTT. Residues: CASSLSSGGAKDTQYF.

The rearrangement links TRBV5-4 to TRBJ1-4; D gene uncertain. Germline assignment: CDR1 SGHNT and CDR2 YYREEE (reference sequence). Trimming removed 3 bases at V and 9 bases at J, with 15 bases between. CDR3 length: 14 amino acids. The CDR3 region is CASSSPGAEKKLFF. Here the CDR3 DNA reads TGTGCCAGCAGCTCCCCGGGAGCAGAGAAAAAACTGTTTTTT.

The chain recombines TRBV5-5 with TRBJ2-7, with no clear D. The CDR3 is 14 amino acids. Trimming shortened V by 1 base and J by 1 base, and 9 bases separated the two germline ends. Germline V gene sequence: CDR1 SGHKS, CDR2 YYEKEE (reference sequence). The CDR3 coding sequence is TGTGCCAGCAGCTTGTCTCCCGGGTCCTACGAGCAGTACTTC. It is translated as CASSLSPGSYEQYF.

DNA for the CDR3: TGCAGCGTTGTCCAGTTCACTGAAGCTTTCTTT. Encoded protein: CSVVQFTEAFF. The V and J genes are TRBV29-1 and TRBJ1-1; D remains unclear. Trimming stripped 4 bases from V and 4 bases from J, with 7 bases between. CDR3 size: 11 residues. The germline gives CDR1 SQVTM, CDR2 ANQGSEA.

The V call is TRBV19, the J call TRBJ1-1; 8 bases align to TRBD1. CDR3 size: 16 residues. With 7 bases clipped from V and 1 base from J, the junction kept 11 bases outside the gene matches. The germline V gene has CDR1 LNHDA and CDR2 SQIVND (reference sequence). The CDR3 is CASTVPGQARNTEAFF. The CDR3 DNA sequence: TGTGCCAGTACCGTCCCGGGACAGGCGCGGAACACTGAAGCTTTCTTT.

The V gene is TRBV6-1, the J gene TRBJ1-5, with 8 bases identical to TRBD1. V shed 2 bases, J shed 2 bases, and the junction held 2 bases outside the gene matches. Germline-derived CDR1 and CDR2 are MNHNS and SASEGT. The CDR3 covers 15 residues. The CDR3 bases are TGTGCCAGCAGTGAACCAGGGGGCGGCAATCAGCCCCAGCATTTT. Its protein is CASSEPGGGNQPQHF.